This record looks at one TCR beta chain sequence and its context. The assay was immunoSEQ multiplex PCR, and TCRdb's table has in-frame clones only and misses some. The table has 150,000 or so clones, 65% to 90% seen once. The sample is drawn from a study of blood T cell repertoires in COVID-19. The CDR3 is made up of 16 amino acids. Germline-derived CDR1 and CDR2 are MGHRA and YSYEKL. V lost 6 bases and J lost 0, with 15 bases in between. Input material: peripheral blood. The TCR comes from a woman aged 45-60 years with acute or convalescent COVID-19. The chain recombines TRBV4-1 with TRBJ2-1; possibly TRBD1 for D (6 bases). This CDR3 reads CASSYGTRSSYNEQFF. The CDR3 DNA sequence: TGCGCCAGCAGTTACGGGACACGATCCTCCTACAATGAGCAGTTCTTC.